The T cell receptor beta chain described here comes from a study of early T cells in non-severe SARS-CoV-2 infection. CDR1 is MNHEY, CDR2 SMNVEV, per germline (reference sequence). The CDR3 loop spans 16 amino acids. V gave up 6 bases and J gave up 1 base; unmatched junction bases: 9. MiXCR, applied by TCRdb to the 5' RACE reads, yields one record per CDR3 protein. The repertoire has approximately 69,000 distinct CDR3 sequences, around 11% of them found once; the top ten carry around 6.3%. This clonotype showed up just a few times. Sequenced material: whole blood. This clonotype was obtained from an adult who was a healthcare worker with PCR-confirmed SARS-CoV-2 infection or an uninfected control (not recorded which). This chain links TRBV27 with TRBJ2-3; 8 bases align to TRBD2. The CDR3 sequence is CASSFAGGGGTDTQYF. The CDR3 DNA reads TGTGCCAGCAGCTTCGCGGGGGGCGGGGGCACAGATACGCAGTATTTT.